Presented here are 18 T cell receptor beta chains from one specimen sequenced in a study of CD8 T cells in Susac syndrome. Random hexamers were used to reverse transcribe the RNA input (about 0.5 to 1 ug). TCRdb analysed the immunoSEQ multiplex PCR reads with MiXCR anew, one entry per CDR3 protein. The data contain hundreds of thousands of distinct CDR3 sequences, 90% to 96% of them singletons. The sequencing input was CD4+ T cells from PBMCs. The receptors stem from a human donor with Susac syndrome.

This chain joins TRBV20-1 and TRBJ2-5; the match to TRBD1 covers 7 bases. J lost 3 bases, V lost 6 bases, and 7 bases had no gene match. Germline V lookup: CDR1 DFQATT, CDR2 SNEGSKA (reference sequence). This CDR3 spans 13 amino acids. The CDR3 nucleotides are TGCAGTGCAAGCGACAGGGCCGAAGAGACCCAGTACTTC. It specifies CSASDRAEETQYF.

The chain carries TRBV7-3 and TRBJ2-2; the match to TRBD2 covers 7 bases. The CDR3 totals 16 residues. The junction had 6 bases not matched to a gene; V was cut back by 4 bases and J by 1 base. CDR1 is SGHTA, CDR2 FQGTGA, per germline. CDR3 residues: CASSWGGSENTGELFF. The CDR3 bases are TGTGCCAGCAGCTGGGGGGGATCCGAGAACACCGGGGAGCTGTTTTTT.

The rearrangement joins TRBV30 to TRBJ1-1; D unresolved. CDR3 length: 15 amino acids. V lost 5 bases, J lost 0 bases, and 16 bases lay in between. From germline, CDR1 is GTSNPN and CDR2 SVGIG (reference sequence). For the CDR3, the DNA is TGTGCCTGGGATCGAGCAAGGCCTATGAACACTGAAGCTTTCTTT. Protein sequence: CAWDRARPMNTEAFF. Together with reference TRBV30 and TRBJ1-1, the CDR3 gives the full variable domain: SQTIHQWPATLVQPVGSPLSLECTVEGTSNPNLYWYRQAAGRGLQLLFYSVGIGQISSEVPQNLSASRPQDRQFILSSKKLLLSDSGFYLCAWDRARPMNTEAFFGQGTRLTVV.

The chain links TRBV7-9 to TRBJ2-1; 9 bases agree with TRBD2. Per germline, CDR1 SEHNR and CDR2 FQNEAQ (reference sequence). CDR3 length equals 15 residues. V was pared by 5 bases and J by 0 bases, with 2 bases of the junction left unmatched. Here the CDR3 DNA reads TGTGCCAGCAGCCGTAGCGGGAGCTCCTACAATGAGCAGTTCTTC. Amino acid sequence: CASSRSGSSYNEQFF.

This chain links TRBV28 with TRBJ1-2, with D perhaps TRBD1 (6 bases). V lost 10 bases and J 4 bases, leaving 10 bases between the germline ends. CDR1 MDHEN and CDR2 SYDVKM come from the germline V gene. The CDR3 loop spans 11 amino acids. This CDR3 reads CATGTFYGYTF. The CDR3 DNA reads as TGTGCCACAGGGACATTCTATGGCTACACCTTC.

The CDR3 loop reads CASSQSWTLLKETQYF. CDR3 nucleotides: TGTGCCAGCAGCCAAAGTTGGACTCTCCTCAAGGAGACCCAGTACTTC. The chain links TRBV3-1 to TRBJ2-5; maybe TRBD2 (5 bases). Germline-derived CDR1 and CDR2 are LGHDT and YNNKEL (reference sequence). V was trimmed by 2 bases and J by 5 bases, leaving 18 bases between them. The CDR3 length is 16 residues.

The chain combines TRBV29-1 with TRBJ2-2, with TRBD1 matching over 11 bases. Germline V gene data show CDR1 as SQVTM and CDR2 as ANQGSEA. The CDR3 spans 13 residues. J gave up 4 bases and V 6 bases, and 1 base lay outside the gene matches. DNA of the CDR3: TGCAGCGTCGGGACAGGGGGCACCGGGGAGCTGTTTTTT. Translating gives CSVGTGGTGELFF.

CDR3 in amino acids: CSVGRYGGQKGLPETQYF. The CDR3 DNA reads TGCAGCGTTGGGAGATATGGGGGCCAGAAGGGTCTCCCAGAGACCCAGTACTTC. This rearrangement joins TRBV29-1 to TRBJ2-5; D is perhaps TRBD1 (6 bases). The CDR3 has 18 residues. Germline CDR1 reads SQVTM; CDR2 reads ANQGSEA. V was shortened by 4 bases and J by 4 bases, with 28 bases between the two germline ends.

The rearrangement uses TRBV5-1 and TRBJ2-1; D is unclear. The CDR3 has 15 amino acids. Germline values: CDR1 SGHRS, CDR2 YFSETQ. Trimming took off 4 bases at V and 2 bases at J, with 13 bases between the two ends. The CDR3 loop is CASSRRVKAYNEQFF. CDR3 bases: TGCGCCAGCAGCCGCCGGGTCAAAGCCTACAATGAGCAGTTCTTC.

This chain uses TRBV7-6 with TRBJ1-1; TRBD1 aligns across 7 bases. The CDR3 covers 15 residues. Germline loops: CDR1 SGHVS, CDR2 FNYEAQ. V shed 2 bases, J shed 1 base, and the junction held 4 bases outside the gene matches. The CDR3 bases are TGTGCCAGCAGCTTACGACAGGGAGGGAACACTGAAGCTTTCTTT. Protein product: CASSLRQGGNTEAFF.

This rearrangement joins TRBV7-2 to TRBJ1-5; D gene uncertain. Germline CDR1 reads SGHTA; CDR2 reads FQGNSA. Trimming left V 6 bases short and J 0 bases short, with 12 bases between. The CDR3 is 15 amino acids. In DNA form, the CDR3 reads TGTGCCAGCAGTTCCGGAGTGGTTAGCAATCAGCCCCAGCATTTT. Translated: CASSSGVVSNQPQHF.

The chain recombines TRBV24-1 with TRBJ2-5; TRBD2 is a possible D gene (5 bases). Between the trimmed V and J ends, which lost 5 bases and 4 bases, there was a span of 22 bases. There are 17 residues in the CDR3. Germline loops: CDR1 KGHDR, CDR2 SFDVKD. CDR3 sequence reads: CATSVPPGMGEGETQYF. The DNA of the CDR3 is TGTGCCACCAGTGTCCCCCCAGGAATGGGCGAGGGAGAGACCCAGTACTTC.

The V gene is TRBV7-2, the J gene TRBJ1-2; the match to TRBD1 covers 9 bases. The V and J ends lost 1 base and 7 bases, in that order; junction bases with no gene match: 7. The CDR3 has 15 amino acids. Looked up from germline, CDR1 is SGHTA and CDR2 is FQGNSA. For the CDR3, the DNA is TGTGCCAGCAGCTTAGGAGGACAGGGGACGCGTGGCTACACCTTC. As protein: CASSLGGQGTRGYTF. The full variable domain, rest sourced from reference TRBV7-2 and TRBJ1-2, is GAGVSQSPSNKVTEKGKDVELRCDPISGHTALYWYRQSLGQGLEFLIYFQGNSAPDKSGLPSDRFSAERTGGSVSTLTIQRTQQEDSAVYLCASSLGGQGTRGYTFGSGTRLTVV.

The V call is TRBV20-1, the J call TRBJ2-1; 10 bases are shared with TRBD2. J lost 8 bases, V lost 3 bases, and 10 bases had no gene match. CDR3 size: 15 residues. From germline, CDR1 is DFQATT and CDR2 SNEGSKA (reference sequence). The CDR3 DNA follows: TGCAGTGCTAGCCCCGGACTAGCGGTGTCGGATGAGCAGTTCTTC. Amino acid sequence: CSASPGLAVSDEQFF.

The chain combines TRBV12-3 or TRBV12-4 with TRBJ1-1; D is undetermined. The CDR3 runs 13 residues. Trimming pared 5 bases from V and 12 bases from J, leaving 19 bases between. This CDR3 is CASSPASVPRSFF. The CDR3 DNA is TGTGCCAGCAGTCCCGCGTCGGTCCCGAGGTCTTTCTTT.

The V gene is TRBV29-1, the J gene TRBJ2-6; D perhaps matches TRBD2 (6 bases). The germline gives CDR1 SQVTM, CDR2 ANQGSEA. Trimming took off 8 bases at V and 0 bases at J, with 14 bases between the two ends. There are 15 residues in the CDR3. CDR3: CSPPEGPSGANVLTF. Written as DNA, the CDR3 is TGCAGCCCTCCGGAGGGACCCTCTGGGGCCAACGTCCTGACTTTC.

V and J are TRBV20-1 and TRBJ2-7; D is undetermined. Germline V gives CDR1 DFQATT, CDR2 SNEGSKA (reference sequence). V shed 0 bases and J shed 6 bases, with 18 bases lying between them. This CDR3 spans 15 amino acids. The CDR3 loop reads CSARDASFPLPEQYF. DNA for the CDR3: TGCAGTGCTAGAGATGCGTCTTTCCCACTCCCCGAGCAGTACTTC.

The chain has TRBV27 and TRBJ2-3; possibly TRBD2 for D (6 bases). Per germline, CDR1 MNHEY and CDR2 SMNVEV (reference sequence). This CDR3 comprises 13 residues. Trimming stripped 7 bases from V and 2 bases from J, with 10 bases between. The CDR3 sequence is CASKGTFTDTQYF. As DNA, the CDR3 is TGTGCCAGCAAAGGGACTTTCACAGATACGCAGTATTTT.